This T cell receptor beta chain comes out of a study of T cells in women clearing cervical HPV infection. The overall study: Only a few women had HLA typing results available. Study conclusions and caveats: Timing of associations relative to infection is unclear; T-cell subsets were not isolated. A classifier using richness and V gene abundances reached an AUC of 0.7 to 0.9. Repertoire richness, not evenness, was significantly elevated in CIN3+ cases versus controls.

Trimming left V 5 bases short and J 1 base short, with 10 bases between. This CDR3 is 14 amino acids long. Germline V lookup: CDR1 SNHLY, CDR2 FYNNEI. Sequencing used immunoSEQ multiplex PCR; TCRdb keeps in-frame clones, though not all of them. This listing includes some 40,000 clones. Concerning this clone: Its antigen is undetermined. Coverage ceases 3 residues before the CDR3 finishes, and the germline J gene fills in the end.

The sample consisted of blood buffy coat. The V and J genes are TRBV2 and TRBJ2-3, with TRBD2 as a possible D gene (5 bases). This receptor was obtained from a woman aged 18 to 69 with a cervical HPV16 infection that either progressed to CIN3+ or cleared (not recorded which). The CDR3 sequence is CASSSGEGTDTQYF. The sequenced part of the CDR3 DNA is TGTGCCAGCAGTAGCGGTGAGGGCACAGATACG.